This TCR beta chain was documented in a study of T cell changes during pregnancy in multiple sclerosis. This clone is a singleton in its sample. Sequencing was performed with immunoSEQ multiplex PCR; in TCRdb, only in-frame clones are kept and a portion is missing. The data hold around 71,000 clones, with over 85% observed a single time. Germline V CDR1 and CDR2: LNHDA, SQIVND (reference sequence). Deletions cut 0 bases from V and 0 bases from J, with 11 bases between. This CDR3 spans 16 amino acids. The source of this sequence is a female donor with multiple sclerosis, enrolled in a pregnancy study. The sequenced sample was peripheral blood, obtained in the third trimester of pregnancy. This chain connects TRBV19 to TRBJ1-1; weak D call: TRBD1 (5 bases). CDR3 coding DNA: TGTGCCAGTAGTATAGAGTGGGGCAGTCTGAACACTGAAGCTTTCTTT. Translating it yields CASSIEWGSLNTEAFF.